This T cell receptor beta chain was sequenced during a study of shared clonotypes between healthy human individuals. This CDR3 spans 12 amino acids. V was cut by 8 bases and J by 3 bases, with 10 bases left in between. Germline V gene data show CDR1 as MNHNS and CDR2 as SASEGT. Using immunoSEQ multiplex PCR, the repertoire was profiled, and TCRdb retains in-frame clones only, with some absent. The table lists millions of clones, approximately 95% of them singletons. The naive CD8 subset, CD45RO-negative cells positively selected for CCR7, excluded terminally differentiated effector memory CD45RA+ cells.

The clonotype was recovered from a man aged 18 to 35 in good health. The sequencing input was naive CD8+ T cells sorted from blood. The chain combines TRBV6-1 with TRBJ1-1; D might be TRBD1 (6 bases). The CDR3: CASGTPYTEAFF. The CDR3 DNA reads as TGTGCCAGCGGGACACCATACACTGAAGCTTTCTTT.